This T cell receptor beta chain is drawn from a study of blood T cell repertoires in COVID-19. Study details: The origin of the acute and convalescent COVID-19 samples was the United States, Italy and Spain. PBMCs, B-cell-depleted T cells, or T cells were the source of the cDNA or gDNA that made up the material.

The V gene end was trimmed by 0 bases and the J gene end by 6 bases; junction bases not matched to a gene: 4. The CDR3 length is 14 residues. CDR1 SGHRS and CDR2 YFSETQ come from the germline V gene. Study processing details: Amplification of reference gene primers provided the estimated nucleated cell counts. Method: immunoSEQ multiplex PCR; TCRdb's copy keeps in-frame clones and lacks some. V, J and clone size are those of that table, while D and trimming were read from the DNA. The sample lists about 80,000 clones; over 75% were seen once. The rearrangement links TRBV5-1 to TRBJ2-3, with TRBD1 identical over 7 bases. The source of this sequence is an elderly man with acute or convalescent COVID-19. The source material was peripheral blood. DNA for the CDR3: TGCGCCAGCAGCTTGGACAGGGGTAAGGATACGCAGTATTTT. Amino acids: CASSLDRGKDTQYF.